This section outlines one T cell receptor (beta chain) sequence together with its context. Its antigen is currently unknown. This sample stems from a study of graft-versus-host responses after intestinal transplantation. The method was immunoSEQ multiplex PCR; TCRdb's version includes in-frame clones alone and lacks a portion of them. The sample yields about 39,000 clones, nearly 95% seen once. The CDR3 runs 13 residues. Looked up from germline, CDR1 is ENHRY and CDR2 is SYGVKD. V shed 7 bases and J shed 1 base, with 10 bases lying between them. V is TRBV10-3 and J is TRBJ1-2; no clear D gene. The sample consisted of unstimulated CD8+ T cells sorted from spleen or lymph node cells, taken before transplant. This TCR derives from a human donor who was the organ donor for an intestinal transplant. CDR3 nucleotides: TGTGCCATCAATCCGGATAGTAACTATGGCTACACCTTC. Its translation is CAINPDSNYGYTF.